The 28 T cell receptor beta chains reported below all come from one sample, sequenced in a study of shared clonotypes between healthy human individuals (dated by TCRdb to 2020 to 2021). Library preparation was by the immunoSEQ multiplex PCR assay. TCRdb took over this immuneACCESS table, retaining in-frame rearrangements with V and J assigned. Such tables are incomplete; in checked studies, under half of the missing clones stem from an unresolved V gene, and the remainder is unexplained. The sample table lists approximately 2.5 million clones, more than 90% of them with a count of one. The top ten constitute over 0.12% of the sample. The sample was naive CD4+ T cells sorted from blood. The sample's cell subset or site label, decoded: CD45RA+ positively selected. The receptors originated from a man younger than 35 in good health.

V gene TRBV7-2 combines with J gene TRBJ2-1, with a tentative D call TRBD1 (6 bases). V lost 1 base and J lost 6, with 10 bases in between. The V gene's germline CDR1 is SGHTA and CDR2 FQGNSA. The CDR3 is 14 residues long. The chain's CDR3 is CASSLDRAINEQFF. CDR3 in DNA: TGTGCCAGCAGCTTAGACAGGGCTATCAATGAGCAGTTCTTC.

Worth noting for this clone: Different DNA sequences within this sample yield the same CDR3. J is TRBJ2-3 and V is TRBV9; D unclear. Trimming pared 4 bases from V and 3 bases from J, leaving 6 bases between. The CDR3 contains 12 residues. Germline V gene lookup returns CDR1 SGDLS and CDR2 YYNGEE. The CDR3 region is CASSFLTDTQYF. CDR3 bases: TGTGCCAGCAGCTTCTTGACAGATACGCAGTATTTT.

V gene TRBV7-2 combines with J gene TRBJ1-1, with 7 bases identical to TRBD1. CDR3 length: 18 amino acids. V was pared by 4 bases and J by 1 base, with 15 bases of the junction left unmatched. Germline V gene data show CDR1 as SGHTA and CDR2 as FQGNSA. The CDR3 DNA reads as TGTGCCAGCAGCTCCTTTATGGACCCAGGGGGACGGAACACTGAAGCTTTCTTT. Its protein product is CASSSFMDPGGRNTEAFF.

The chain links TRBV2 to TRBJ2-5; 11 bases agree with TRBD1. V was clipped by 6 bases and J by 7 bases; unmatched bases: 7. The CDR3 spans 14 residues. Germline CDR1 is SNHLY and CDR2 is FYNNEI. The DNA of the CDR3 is TGTGCCAGCAGCGGACAGGGGGCTAGGTGGACCCAGTACTTC. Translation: CASSGQGARWTQYF.

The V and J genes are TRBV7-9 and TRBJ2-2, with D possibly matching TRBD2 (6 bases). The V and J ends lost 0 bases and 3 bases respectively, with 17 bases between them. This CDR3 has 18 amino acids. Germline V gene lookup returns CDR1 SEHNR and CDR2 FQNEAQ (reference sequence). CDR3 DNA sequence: TGTGCCAGCAGCTTAGCCCACCTCCGGGACTCTTACACCGGGGAGCTGTTTTTT. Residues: CASSLAHLRDSYTGELFF.

The CDR3 spells CAWRTQGRTEAFF. CDR3 bases: TGTGCCTGGAGGACCCAGGGAAGGACTGAAGCTTTCTTT. V and J are TRBV30 and TRBJ1-1, with D tentatively TRBD1 (5 bases). CDR3 length: 13 residues. Germline CDR1 reads GTSNPN; CDR2 reads SVGIG (reference sequence). Deletions cut 3 bases from V and 5 bases from J, with 13 bases between.

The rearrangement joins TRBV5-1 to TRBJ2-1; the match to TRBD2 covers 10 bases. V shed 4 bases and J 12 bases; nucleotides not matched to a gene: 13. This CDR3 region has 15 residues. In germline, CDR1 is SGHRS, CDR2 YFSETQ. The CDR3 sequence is CASSLGTSAVRGQFF. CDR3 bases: TGCGCCAGCAGCCTCGGGACTAGCGCCGTCCGCGGGCAGTTCTTC.

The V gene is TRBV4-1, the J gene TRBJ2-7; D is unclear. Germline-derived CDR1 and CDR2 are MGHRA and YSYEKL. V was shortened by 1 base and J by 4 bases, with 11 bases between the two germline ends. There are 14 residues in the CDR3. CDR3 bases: TGCGCCAGCAGCCAAGGCGACGTTCGGTACGAGCAGTACTTC. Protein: CASSQGDVRYEQYF.

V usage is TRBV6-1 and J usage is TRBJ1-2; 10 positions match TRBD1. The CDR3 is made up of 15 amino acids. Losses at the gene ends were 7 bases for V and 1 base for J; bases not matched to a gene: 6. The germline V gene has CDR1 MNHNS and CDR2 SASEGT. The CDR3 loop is CASTRDRGLNYGYTF. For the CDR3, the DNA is TGTGCCAGCACCCGTGACAGGGGGCTTAACTATGGCTACACCTTC.

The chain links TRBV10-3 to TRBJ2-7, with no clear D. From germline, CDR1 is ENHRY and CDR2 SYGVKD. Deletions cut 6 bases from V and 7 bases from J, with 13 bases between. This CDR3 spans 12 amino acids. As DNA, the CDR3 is TGTGCCATCAGGGGAAAAGCCGGGGAGCAGTACTTC. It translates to CAIRGKAGEQYF.

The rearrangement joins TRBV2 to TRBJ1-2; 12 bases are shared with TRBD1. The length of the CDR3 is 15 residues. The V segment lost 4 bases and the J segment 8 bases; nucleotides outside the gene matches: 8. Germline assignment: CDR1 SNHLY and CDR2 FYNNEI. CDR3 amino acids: CASSAPGQGAGGYTF. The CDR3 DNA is TGTGCCAGCAGTGCACCGGGACAGGGGGCGGGAGGCTACACCTTC.

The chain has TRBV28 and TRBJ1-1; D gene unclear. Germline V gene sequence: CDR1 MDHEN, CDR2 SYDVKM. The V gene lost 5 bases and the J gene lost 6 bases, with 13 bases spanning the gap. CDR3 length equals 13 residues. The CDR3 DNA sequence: TGTGCCAGCAGTGCGTCAAAAGGAGCTGAAGCTTTCTTT. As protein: CASSASKGAEAFF. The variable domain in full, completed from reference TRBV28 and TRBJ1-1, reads DVKVTQSSRYLVKRTGEKVFLECVQDMDHENMFWYRQDPGLGLRLIYFSYDVKMKEKGDIPEGYSVSREKKERFSLILESASTNQTSMYLCASSASKGAEAFFGQGTRLTVV.

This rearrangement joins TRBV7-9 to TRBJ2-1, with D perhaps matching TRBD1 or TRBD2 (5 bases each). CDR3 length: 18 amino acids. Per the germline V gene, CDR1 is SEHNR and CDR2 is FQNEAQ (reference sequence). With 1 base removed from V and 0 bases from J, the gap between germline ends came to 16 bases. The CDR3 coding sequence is TGTGCCAGCAGCTTAGGAATGGTGGGGGTCGGCTCCTACAATGAGCAGTTCTTC. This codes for CASSLGMVGVGSYNEQFF.

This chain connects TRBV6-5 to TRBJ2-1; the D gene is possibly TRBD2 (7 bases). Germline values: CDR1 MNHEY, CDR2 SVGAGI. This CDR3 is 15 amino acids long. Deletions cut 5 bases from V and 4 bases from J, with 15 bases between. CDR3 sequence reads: CASSLLGGAYNEQFF. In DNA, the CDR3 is TGTGCCAGCAGTCTGCTGGGGGGGGCTTACAATGAGCAGTTCTTC.

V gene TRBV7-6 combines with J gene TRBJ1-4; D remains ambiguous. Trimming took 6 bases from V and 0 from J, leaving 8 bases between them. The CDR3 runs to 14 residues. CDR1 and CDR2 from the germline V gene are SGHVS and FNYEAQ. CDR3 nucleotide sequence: TGTGCCAGCAGGAGTGGGCCAACTAATGAAAAACTGTTTTTT. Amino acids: CASRSGPTNEKLFF.

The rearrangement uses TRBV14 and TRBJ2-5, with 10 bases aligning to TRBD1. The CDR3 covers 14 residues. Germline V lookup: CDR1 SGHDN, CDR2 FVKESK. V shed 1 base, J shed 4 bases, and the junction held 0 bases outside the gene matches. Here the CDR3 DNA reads TGTGCCAGCAGCCAAGGGACAGGGGGAGAGACCCAGTACTTC. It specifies CASSQGTGGETQYF.

CDR3 in amino acids: CASSQEASHEQFF. CDR3 nucleotides: TGTGCCAGCAGTCAGGAGGCGAGCCATGAGCAGTTCTTC. The genes are TRBV2 and TRBJ2-1; D might be TRBD2 (5 bases). This CDR3 has 13 residues. Deletions cut 5 bases from V and 8 bases from J, with 13 bases between. CDR1 SNHLY and CDR2 FYNNEI come from the germline V gene.

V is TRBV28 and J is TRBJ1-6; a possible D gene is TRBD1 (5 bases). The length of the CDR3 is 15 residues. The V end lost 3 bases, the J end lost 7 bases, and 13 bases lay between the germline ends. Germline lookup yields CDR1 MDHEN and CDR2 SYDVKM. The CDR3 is CASSFAGRENSPLHF. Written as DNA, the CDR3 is TGTGCCAGCAGTTTCGCGGGACGGGAAAATTCACCCCTCCACTTT.

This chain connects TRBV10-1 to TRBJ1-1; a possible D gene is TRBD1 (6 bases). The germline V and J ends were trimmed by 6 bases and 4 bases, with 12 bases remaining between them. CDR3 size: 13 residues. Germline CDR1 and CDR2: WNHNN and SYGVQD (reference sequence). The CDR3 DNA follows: TGCGCCAGCAGCATTACAGGGATCACTGAAGCTTTCTTT. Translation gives CASSITGITEAFF.

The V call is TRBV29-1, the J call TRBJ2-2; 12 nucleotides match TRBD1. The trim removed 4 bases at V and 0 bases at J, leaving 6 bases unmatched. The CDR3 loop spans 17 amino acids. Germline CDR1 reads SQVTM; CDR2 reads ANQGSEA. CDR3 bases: TGCAGCGTTGGGGACAGGGGGCCTCTCGCGAACACCGGGGAGCTGTTTTTT. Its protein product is CSVGDRGPLANTGELFF.

The CDR3, as DNA: TGTGCCAGCAAGGACAGGGAACACTATAATTCACCCCTCCACTTT. Amino acid sequence: CASKDREHYNSPLHF. J is TRBJ1-6 and V is TRBV6-1; TRBD1 agrees at 8 bases. V was clipped by 7 bases and J by 3 bases; unmatched bases: 5. The CDR3 is 15 residues long. Germline V gene lookup returns CDR1 MNHNS and CDR2 SASEGT.

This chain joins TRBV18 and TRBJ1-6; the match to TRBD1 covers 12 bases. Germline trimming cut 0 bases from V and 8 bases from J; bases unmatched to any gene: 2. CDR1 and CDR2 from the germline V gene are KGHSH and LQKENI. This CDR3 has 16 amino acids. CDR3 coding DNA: TGTGCCAGCTCACCACCGGGGACAGGGGGCGATTCACCCCTCCACTTT. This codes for CASSPPGTGGDSPLHF.

In DNA form, the CDR3 reads TGTGCCAGCAGCCGAACCACCTCAAGGGGGCGGTCTAACGAGCAGTACTTC. Protein: CASSRTTSRGRSNEQYF. The chain combines TRBV27 with TRBJ2-7; 7 bases line up with TRBD1. With V trimmed by 6 bases and J by 5 bases, 19 bases remained unmatched. The CDR3 contains 17 residues. Germline V CDR1 and CDR2: MNHEY, SMNVEV (reference sequence).

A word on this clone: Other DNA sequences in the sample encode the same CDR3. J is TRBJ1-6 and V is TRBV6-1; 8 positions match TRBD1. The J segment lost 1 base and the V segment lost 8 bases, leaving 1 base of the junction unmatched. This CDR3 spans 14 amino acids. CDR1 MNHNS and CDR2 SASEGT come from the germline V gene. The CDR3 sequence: CASQGASYNSPLHF. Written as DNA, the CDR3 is TGTGCCAGCCAGGGGGCGTCCTATAATTCACCCCTCCACTTT.

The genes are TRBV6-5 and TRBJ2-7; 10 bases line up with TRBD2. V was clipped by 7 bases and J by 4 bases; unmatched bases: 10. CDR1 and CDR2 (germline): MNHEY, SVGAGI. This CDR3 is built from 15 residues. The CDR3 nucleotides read TGTGCCAGCATCAAACAAACTAGCGGGGCTTACGAGCAGTACTTC. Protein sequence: CASIKQTSGAYEQYF.

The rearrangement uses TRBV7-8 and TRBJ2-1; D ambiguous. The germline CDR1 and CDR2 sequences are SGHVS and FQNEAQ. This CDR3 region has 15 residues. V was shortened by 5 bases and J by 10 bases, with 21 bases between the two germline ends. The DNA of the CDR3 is TGTGCCAGCAGCCTGCAGGACCTAAAGGGATACGAGCAGTTCTTC. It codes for CASSLQDLKGYEQFF.

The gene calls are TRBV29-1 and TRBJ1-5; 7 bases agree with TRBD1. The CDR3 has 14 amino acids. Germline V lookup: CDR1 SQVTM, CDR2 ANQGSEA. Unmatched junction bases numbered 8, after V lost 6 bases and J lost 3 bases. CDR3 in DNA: TGCAGCGTGGCGTTAGGGACAGACAATCAGCCCCAGCATTTT. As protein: CSVALGTDNQPQHF.

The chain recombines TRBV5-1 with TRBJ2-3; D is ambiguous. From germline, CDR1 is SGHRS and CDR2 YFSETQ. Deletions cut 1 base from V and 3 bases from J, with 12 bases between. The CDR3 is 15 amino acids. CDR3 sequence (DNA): TGCGCCAGCAGCTTGTATCAGGCCAAGACAGATACGCAGTATTTT. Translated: CASSLYQAKTDTQYF.